These 10 T cell receptor beta chains came from one sample sequenced in a study of a mutant IDH1 vaccine in newly diagnosed glioma. For these TCRs, the target antigens are not known. Assay: immunoSEQ multiplex PCR; the TCRdb copy retains only in-frame clones and omits some. The sample lists 35,000 to 45,000 clones; roughly 79% were seen once. Time point in this sample: week 5, during vaccination. With topical imiquimod, each dose of the vaccine consisted of 300 ug of mutant IDH1 20-mer peptide. The sequenced sample was PBMCs, obtained from a glioma patient whose treatment included an IDH1 peptide vaccine. The receptors come from a middle-aged man with glioma.

The rearrangement links TRBV5-1 to TRBJ2-5; no clear D gene. The CDR3 runs 14 residues. Germline CDR1 reads SGHRS; CDR2 reads YFSETQ. Trimming left V 0 bases short and J 4 bases short, with 10 bases between. The CDR3 nucleotides read TGCGCCAGCAGCTTGGGTCCCCTACGAGAGACCCAGTACTTC. Its translation: CASSLGPLRETQYF.

The chain uses TRBV5-5 and TRBJ1-5, with no clear D. Trimming took off 4 bases at V and 4 bases at J, with 9 bases between the two ends. The V gene's germline CDR1 is SGHKS and CDR2 YYEKEE (reference sequence). The CDR3 loop spans 13 amino acids. The CDR3, as DNA: TGTGCCAGCAGCGCCCTCCCGAATCAGCCCCAGCATTTT. It is translated as CASSALPNQPQHF.

The V call is TRBV2, the J call TRBJ1-6; 7 bases are shared with TRBD1. The CDR3 spans 13 residues. Per germline, CDR1 SNHLY and CDR2 FYNNEI. Trimming removed 8 bases from V and 9 bases from J; junction bases left unmatched: 7. The DNA for the CDR3 is TGTGCCAGCCGTGGGACAGTTTCTTCACCCCTCCACTTT. Translated: CASRGTVSSPLHF.

The chain combines TRBV9 with TRBJ2-5; 11 bases are a match to TRBD2. V shed 4 bases and J 1 base; nucleotides not matched to a gene: 6. The CDR3 covers 16 residues. CDR1 and CDR2 from the germline V gene are SGDLS and YYNGEE. CDR3 amino acids: CASSSGTSGAQETQYF. The CDR3 DNA sequence: TGTGCCAGCAGCAGCGGGACTAGCGGCGCCCAAGAGACCCAGTACTTC.

This clone has more than one count but fewer than ten. The chain employs TRBV5-1 and TRBJ2-3; the D is unclear. This CDR3 comprises 15 residues. CDR1 is SGHRS, CDR2 YFSETQ, per germline. V was pared by 0 bases and J by 0 bases, with 8 bases between. The CDR3 DNA reads as TGCGCCAGCAGCTTGGCCTTCCGAAGCACAGATACGCAGTATTTT. This gives the protein CASSLAFRSTDTQYF.

This rearrangement joins TRBV29-1 to TRBJ1-1, with 8 bases that match TRBD1. Unmatched junction bases numbered 9, after V lost 8 bases and J lost 1 base. This CDR3 has 14 residues. In germline, CDR1 is SQVTM, CDR2 ANQGSEA. The CDR3: CSTLEGTGNTEAFF. The CDR3 bases are TGCAGCACCCTAGAGGGGACAGGGAACACTGAAGCTTTCTTT.

This rearrangement joins TRBV2 to TRBJ2-3; D not certain. Between the trimmed V and J ends, which lost 8 bases and 3 bases, there was a span of 3 bases. The germline V gene has CDR1 SNHLY and CDR2 FYNNEI. The CDR3 is 10 amino acids. The chain's CDR3 is CASVTDTQYF. The CDR3 DNA reads as TGTGCCAGCGTGACAGATACGCAGTATTTT.

The V gene is TRBV7-2, the J gene TRBJ1-2; 10 bases match TRBD1. Germline V gives CDR1 SGHTA, CDR2 FQGNSA. This CDR3 has 14 amino acids. Trimming at V came to 3 bases and at J to 8 bases, leaving 6 bases not matched to a gene. The CDR3 DNA follows: TGTGCCAGCAGCTTGGGACAGGGGATCGGGGGCTACACCTTC. Protein: CASSLGQGIGGYTF.

The rearrangement joins TRBV15 to TRBJ1-1; a weak D match, TRBD1 (6 bases). The V end lost 1 base, the J end lost 0 bases, and 9 bases lay between the germline ends. The CDR3 has 15 amino acids. Germline V gives CDR1 LNHNV, CDR2 YYDKDF (reference sequence). This CDR3 is CATSRGGQMNTEAFF. CDR3 nucleotides: TGTGCCACCAGCAGAGGTGGACAGATGAACACTGAAGCTTTCTTT.

This sequence joins TRBV18 and TRBJ2-7; D gene uncertain. The V and J ends lost 3 bases and 0 bases respectively, with 9 bases between them. The CDR3 has 14 residues. CDR1 is KGHSH, CDR2 LQKENI, per germline. Here the CDR3 reads CASSPSPPSYEQYF. For the CDR3, the DNA is TGTGCCAGCTCACCGTCGCCCCCCTCCTACGAGCAGTACTTC. Based on the CDR3 plus reference TRBV18 and TRBJ2-7, the full variable domain is NAGVMQNPRHLVRRRGQEARLRCSPMKGHSHVYWYRQLPEEGLKFMVYLQKENIIDESGMPKERFSAEFPKEGPSILRIQQVVRGDSAAYFCASSPSPPSYEQYFGPGTRLTVT.